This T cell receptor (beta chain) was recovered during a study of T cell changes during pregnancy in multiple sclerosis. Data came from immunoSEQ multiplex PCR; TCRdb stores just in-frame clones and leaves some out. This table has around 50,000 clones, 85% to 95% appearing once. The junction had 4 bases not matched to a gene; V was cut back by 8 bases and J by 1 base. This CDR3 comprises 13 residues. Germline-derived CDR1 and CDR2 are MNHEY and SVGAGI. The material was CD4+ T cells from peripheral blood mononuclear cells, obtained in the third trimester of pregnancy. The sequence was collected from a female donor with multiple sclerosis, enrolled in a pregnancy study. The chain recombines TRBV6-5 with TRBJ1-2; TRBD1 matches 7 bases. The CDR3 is CASGQEINYGYTF. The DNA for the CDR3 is TGTGCCAGCGGACAGGAGATTAACTATGGCTACACCTTC.